The rows below give T cell receptor beta chains drawn from one sample of a study of CD8 T cells in Susac syndrome. Via MiXCR, TCRdb re-called the immunoSEQ multiplex PCR reads, giving one row per CDR3 protein. Among 150,000 to 200,000 distinct CDR3 sequences listed, roughly 95% were seen once. Material: CD4+ T cells from PBMCs. These receptors came from a human donor with Susac syndrome. The CDR3 runs from the conserved cysteine through the conserved F or W. The D gene is left open where the match is weak. Clone sizes are given selectively: once, few, many, or a class where the clone is expanded.

V gene: TRBV6-2/TRBV6-3; D gene: -; clone size: -; J gene: TRBJ1-2; CDR3 length: 16; CDR3 DNA: TGTGCCAGCAGTTCTCCCTTGGACGGCGCGGGCTATGGCTACACCTTC; CDR3 protein: CASSSPLDGAGYGYTF
V gene: TRBV11-3; D gene: TRBD2; clone size: -; J gene: TRBJ2-2; CDR3 length: 15; CDR3 DNA: TGTGCCAGCAGCATAACCGGGACTACCACCGGGGAGCTGTTTTTT; CDR3 protein: CASSITGTTTGELFF
V gene: TRBV19; D gene: -; clone size: -; J gene: TRBJ2-1; CDR3 length: 13; CDR3 DNA: TGTGCCAGTAGAAGGGGCTCCTACAATGAGCAGTTCTTC; CDR3 protein: CASRRGSYNEQFF
V gene: TRBV5-1; D gene: TRBD2; clone size: once; J gene: TRBJ2-1; CDR3 length: 16; CDR3 DNA: TGCGCCAGCAGGGGACTAGCGGGGATGAGTTTCGATGAGCAGTTCTTC; CDR3 protein: CASRGLAGMSFDEQFF
V gene: TRBV3-1; D gene: -; clone size: -; J gene: TRBJ1-2; CDR3 length: 14; CDR3 DNA: TGTGCCAGCAGCCAACAGGGAGCCCCTGGTGGCTACACCTTC; CDR3 protein: CASSQQGAPGGYTF
V gene: TRBV24-1; D gene: -; clone size: -; J gene: TRBJ2-3; CDR3 length: 13; CDR3 DNA: TGTGCCACCAGTGGAGACCACACAGATACGCAGTATTTT; CDR3 protein: CATSGDHTDTQYF
V gene: TRBV4-3; D gene: TRBD1; clone size: -; J gene: TRBJ1-2; CDR3 length: 14; CDR3 DNA: TGCGCCAGCAGCCAAGAGGGAACAGGGGGAGCCTACACCTTC; CDR3 protein: CASSQEGTGGAYTF
V gene: TRBV20-1; D gene: -; clone size: -; J gene: TRBJ1-4; CDR3 length: 13; CDR3 DNA: TGCAGTGCTGGGAGACAGTACGAAGAAAAACTGTTTTTT; CDR3 protein: CSAGRQYEEKLFF
V gene: TRBV6-4; D gene: -; clone size: -; J gene: TRBJ1-6; CDR3 length: 16; CDR3 DNA: TGTGCCAGCAGTGAAAGGTCCGGGACACGGAATTCACCCCTCCACTTT; CDR3 protein: CASSERSGTRNSPLHF
V gene: TRBV30; D gene: -; clone size: -; J gene: TRBJ2-7; CDR3 length: 15; CDR3 DNA: TGTGCCTGGACCTCTGGTCCTTTTGGTACCTACGAGCAGTACTTC; CDR3 protein: CAWTSGPFGTYEQYF
V gene: TRBV6-6; D gene: TRBD2; clone size: -; J gene: TRBJ2-1; CDR3 length: 14; CDR3 DNA: TGTGCCAGCAGTTACGTAGCGGGAGCTCTTGAGCAGTTCTTC; CDR3 protein: CASSYVAGALEQFF
V gene: TRBV9; D gene: TRBD2; clone size: once; J gene: TRBJ2-1; CDR3 length: 16; CDR3 DNA: TGTGCCAGCAGCGTAGGCCCTAGCGGCCCTTTCAATGAGCAGTTCTTC; CDR3 protein: CASSVGPSGPFNEQFF
V gene: TRBV28; D gene: -; clone size: -; J gene: TRBJ2-7; CDR3 length: 14; CDR3 DNA: TGTGCCAGCAGTTTAGAACCAGGGACCTACGAGCAGTACTTC; CDR3 protein: CASSLEPGTYEQYF
V gene: TRBV29-1; D gene: -; clone size: -; J gene: TRBJ1-2; CDR3 length: 13; CDR3 DNA: TGCAGCGTTGTCCAGAGGCGGAACTATGGCTACACCTTC; CDR3 protein: CSVVQRRNYGYTF